This TCR beta chain was captured in a study of cytomegalovirus exposure and HLA in healthy donors. Study-level findings and limits: Cytomegalovirus-associated status was assigned to more than 150 TCR beta chains. A missense variant in DCLRE1C was later tied to TCR beta V- and J-gene trimming.

V dropped 4 bases and J dropped 5; count of bases not matched to a gene: 6. The CDR3 runs 15 residues. The germline gives CDR1 SGHTS, CDR2 YDEGEE. Comment on this clone: The antigen is undetermined.

The PCR ran on 60 Vbeta and 13 Jbeta primers. The table came from immunoSEQ multiplex PCR; TCRdb's copy has only in-frame clones and leaves some out. Of about 82,000 clones in the sample, around 70% were seen once. The chain joins TRBV5-8 to TRBJ2-3; 11 bases are a match to TRBD1. Sequencing was performed on PBMCs. This clonotype was sampled from a man aged 55 to 70 in good health and CMV-seronegative. The CDR3 reads CASSPPGTGGDTQYF. In DNA, the CDR3 is TGTGCCAGCAGCCCACCCGGGACAGGGGGAGATACGCAGTATTTT.